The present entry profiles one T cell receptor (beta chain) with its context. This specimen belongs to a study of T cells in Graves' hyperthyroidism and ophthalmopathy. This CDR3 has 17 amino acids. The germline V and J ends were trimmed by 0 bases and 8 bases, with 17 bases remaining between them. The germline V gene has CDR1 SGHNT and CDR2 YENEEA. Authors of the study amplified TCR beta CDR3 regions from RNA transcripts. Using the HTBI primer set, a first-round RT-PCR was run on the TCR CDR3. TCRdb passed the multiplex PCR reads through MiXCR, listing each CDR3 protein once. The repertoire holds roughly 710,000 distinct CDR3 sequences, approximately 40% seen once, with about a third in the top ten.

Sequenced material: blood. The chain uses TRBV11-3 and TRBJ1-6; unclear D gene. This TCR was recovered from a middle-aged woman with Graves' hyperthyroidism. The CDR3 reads CASSLDFRRRAHSPLHF. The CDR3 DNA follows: TGTGCCAGCAGCTTAGACTTTCGCCGGAGGGCTCATTCACCCCTCCACTTT.